The 8 T cell receptor beta chains in this list originate from one sample, sequenced in a study of cytomegalovirus exposure and HLA in healthy donors. The PCR ran on 60 Vbeta and 13 Jbeta primers. Clones were sequenced by immunoSEQ multiplex PCR, and TCRdb holds only the in-frame ones, with some missing. The sample yields about 140,000 clones, about two thirds seen once. The sample consisted of PBMCs. The source of these receptors is a man between 60 and 75 years old in good health and CMV-seronegative.

The chain employs TRBV7-3 and TRBJ2-3, with TRBD1 matching 10 bases. With V trimmed by 1 base and J by 2 bases, 6 bases remained unmatched. Germline values: CDR1 SGHTA, CDR2 FQGTGA. CDR3 length: 17 amino acids. CDR3 DNA sequence: TGTGCCAGCAGCTTAATGCGGGGACAGGGGACCACAGATACGCAGTATTTT. This gives the protein CASSLMRGQGTTDTQYF.

This sequence joins TRBV16 and TRBJ1-4, with D unclear. Per the germline V gene, CDR1 is KGHSY and CDR2 is FQNENV. The V and J ends lost 2 bases and 6 bases respectively, with 13 bases between them. The CDR3 totals 15 residues. The CDR3 loop is CASSQDFRQYEKLFF. DNA for the CDR3: TGTGCCAGCAGCCAAGATTTCAGGCAGTATGAAAAACTGTTTTTT.

This clone was observed a handful of times. V gene TRBV9 combines with J gene TRBJ1-1; D not certain. The CDR3 is 16 amino acids. V was cut by 0 bases and J by 5 bases, with 17 bases left in between. CDR1 SGDLS and CDR2 YYNGEE come from the germline V gene. The CDR3 reads CASSVVSLGEGTEAFF. For the CDR3, the DNA is TGTGCCAGCAGCGTAGTGTCCCTTGGGGAGGGAACTGAAGCTTTCTTT.

The CDR3: CASSLGGLPNEQFF. The CDR3, as DNA: TGTGCCAGCAGCTTGGGAGGACTACCGAATGAGCAGTTCTTC. The rearrangement links TRBV5-4 to TRBJ2-1; weak D call: TRBD2 (6 bases). Germline-derived CDR1 and CDR2 are SGHNT and YYREEE (reference sequence). This CDR3 region has 14 residues. Trimming removed 0 bases from V and 7 bases from J, with 11 bases in between.

The chain uses TRBV5-5 and TRBJ2-5; TRBD1 might be the D (5 bases). Judging by the DNA end, TRBJ2-7 fits better; the J call may be wrong. The germline gives CDR1 SGHKS, CDR2 YYEKEE (reference sequence). This CDR3 has 15 residues. In DNA, the CDR3 is TGTGCCAGCAGCCTAGGAATGGGGCCAAACTACGAGCAGTACTTC. It translates to CASSLGMGPNYEQYF.

V usage is TRBV27 and J usage is TRBJ2-7; TRBD1 matches at 9 bases. CDR3 length equals 15 residues. The J segment lost 5 bases and the V segment lost 4 bases, leaving 9 bases of the junction unmatched. In germline, CDR1 is MNHEY, CDR2 SMNVEV (reference sequence). CDR3 amino acids: CASSSPGQGNDEQYF. CDR3 DNA: TGTGCCAGCAGTTCTCCGGGACAGGGAAACGACGAGCAGTACTTC.

This chain links TRBV5-4 with TRBJ2-3; D may be TRBD2 (5 bases). From germline, CDR1 is SGHNT and CDR2 YYREEE (reference sequence). V gave up 3 bases and J gave up 6 bases, with 20 bases separating them. The CDR3 is made up of 16 amino acids. CDR3 nucleotides: TGTGCCAGCAGCTCGGGGATAGACGTCAGCTCGGATACGCAGTATTTT. As protein: CASSSGIDVSSDTQYF.

This clone showed up just a few times. J is TRBJ1-2 and V is TRBV19; 12 bases match TRBD1. V trimming: 10 bases; J trimming: 8 bases; junction bases outside the gene matches: 20. CDR3 length equals 17 residues. Germline CDR1 LNHDA, CDR2 SQIVND (reference sequence). CDR3 in amino acids: CATRPGTGGAGPSGYTF. The CDR3 region has the DNA TGTGCCACCCGTCCCGGGACAGGGGGCGCCGGGCCCAGCGGCTACACCTTC.